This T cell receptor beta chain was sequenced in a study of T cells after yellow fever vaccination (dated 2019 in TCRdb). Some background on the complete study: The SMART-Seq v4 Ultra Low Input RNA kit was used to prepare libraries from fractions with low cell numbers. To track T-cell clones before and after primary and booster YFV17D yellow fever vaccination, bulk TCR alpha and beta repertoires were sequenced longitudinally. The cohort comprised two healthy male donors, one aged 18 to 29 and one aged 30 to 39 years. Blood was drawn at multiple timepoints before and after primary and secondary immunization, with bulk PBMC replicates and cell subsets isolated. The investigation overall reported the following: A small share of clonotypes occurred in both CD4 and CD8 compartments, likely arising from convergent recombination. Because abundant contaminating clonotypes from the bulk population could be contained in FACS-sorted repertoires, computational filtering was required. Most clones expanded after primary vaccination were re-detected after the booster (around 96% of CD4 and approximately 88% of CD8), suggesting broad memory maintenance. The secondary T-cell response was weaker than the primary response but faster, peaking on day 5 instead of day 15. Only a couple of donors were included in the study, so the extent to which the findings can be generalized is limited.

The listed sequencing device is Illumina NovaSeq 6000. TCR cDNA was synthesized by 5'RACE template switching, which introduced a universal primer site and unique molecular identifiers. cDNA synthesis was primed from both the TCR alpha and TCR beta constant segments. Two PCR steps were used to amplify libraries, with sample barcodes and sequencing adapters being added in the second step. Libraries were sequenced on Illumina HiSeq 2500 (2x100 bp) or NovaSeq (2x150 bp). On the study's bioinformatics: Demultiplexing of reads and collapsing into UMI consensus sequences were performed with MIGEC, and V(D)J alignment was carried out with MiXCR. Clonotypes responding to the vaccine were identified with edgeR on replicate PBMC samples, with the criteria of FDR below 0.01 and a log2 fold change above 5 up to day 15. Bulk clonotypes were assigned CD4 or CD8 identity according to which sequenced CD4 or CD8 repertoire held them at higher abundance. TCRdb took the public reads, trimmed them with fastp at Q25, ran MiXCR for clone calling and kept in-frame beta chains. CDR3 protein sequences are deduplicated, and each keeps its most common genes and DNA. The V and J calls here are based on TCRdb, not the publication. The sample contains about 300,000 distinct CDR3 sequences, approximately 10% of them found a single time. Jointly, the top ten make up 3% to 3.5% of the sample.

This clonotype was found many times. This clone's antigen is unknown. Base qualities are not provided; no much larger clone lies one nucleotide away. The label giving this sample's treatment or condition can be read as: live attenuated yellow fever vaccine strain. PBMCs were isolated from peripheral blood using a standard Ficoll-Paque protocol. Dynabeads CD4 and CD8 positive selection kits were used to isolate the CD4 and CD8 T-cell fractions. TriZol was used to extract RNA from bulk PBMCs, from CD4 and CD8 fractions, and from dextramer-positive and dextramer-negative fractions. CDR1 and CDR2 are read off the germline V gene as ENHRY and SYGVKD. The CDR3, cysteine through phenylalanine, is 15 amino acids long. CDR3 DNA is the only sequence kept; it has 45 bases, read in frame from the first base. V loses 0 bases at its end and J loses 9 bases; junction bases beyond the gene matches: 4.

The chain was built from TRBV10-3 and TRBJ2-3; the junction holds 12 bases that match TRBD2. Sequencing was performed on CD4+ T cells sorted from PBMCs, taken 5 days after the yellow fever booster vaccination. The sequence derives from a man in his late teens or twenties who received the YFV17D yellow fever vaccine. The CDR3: CAISESPGTSGTQYF. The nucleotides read TGTGCCATCAGTGAGTCGCCCGGGACTAGCGGGACGCAGTATTTT.